The 6 T cell receptor beta chains below come from one sample, sequenced in a study of long-term antiretroviral therapy in people with HIV. Samples were assayed with immunoSEQ v3.0 at survey level. This table comes from immunoSEQ multiplex PCR, and its TCRdb copy is limited to in-frame clones, with some not included. The sample records about 25,000 clones, roughly 79% being singletons. Sequenced here: unsorted PBMCs, sampled at the start of antiretroviral therapy, before treatment. All receptors come from a young woman with HIV.

This rearrangement joins TRBV10-2 to TRBJ2-7; perhaps D is TRBD1 or TRBD2 (6 bases each). Germline CDR1 reads WSHSY; CDR2 reads SAAADI. Trimming stripped 7 bases from V and 4 bases from J, with 20 bases between. The CDR3 has 15 residues. CDR3 region: CASNPGGARSYEQYF. The CDR3 bases are TGCGCCAGCAACCCCGGGGGCGCCAGAAGTTACGAGCAGTACTTC.

This clone was seen more than once but under ten times. The chain links TRBV27 to TRBJ2-7; D not certain. This CDR3 is built from 12 residues. Germline loops: CDR1 MNHEY, CDR2 SMNVEV (reference sequence). V gave up 4 bases and J gave up 6 bases, with 10 bases separating them. This chain's CDR3 is CASSSQMGEQYF. The CDR3 DNA follows: TGTGCCAGCAGTTCCCAAATGGGCGAGCAGTACTTC.

The chain links TRBV5-6 to TRBJ2-7; D perhaps matches TRBD2 (5 bases). Per germline, CDR1 SGHDT and CDR2 YYEEEE. Trimming took off 10 bases at V and 5 bases at J, with 19 bases between the two ends. This CDR3 is built from 13 residues. Here the CDR3 reads CACRKIGSDEQYF. For the CDR3, the DNA is TGTGCCTGTCGGAAAATTGGGAGCGACGAGCAGTACTTC.

The J gene is TRBJ1-5, the V gene TRBV5-8; 7 bases are a match to TRBD1. Germline-derived CDR1 and CDR2 are SGHTS and YDEGEE. CDR3 size: 16 residues. The J segment lost 0 bases and the V segment lost 4 bases, leaving 7 bases of the junction unmatched. This CDR3 is CASSPGQFLSNQPQHF. CDR3 nucleotide sequence: TGTGCCAGCAGCCCGGGACAGTTCCTTAGCAATCAGCCCCAGCATTTT.

CDR3 nucleotide sequence: TGCGCCAGCAGCTTGGATGGGGCCGATAGTTCTGAGACCCAGTACTTC. The encoded protein is CASSLDGADSSETQYF. The chain combines TRBV5-1 with TRBJ2-5; weak D call: TRBD1 (5 bases). The CDR3 length is 16 residues. CDR1 SGHRS and CDR2 YFSETQ come from the germline V gene. With 0 bases removed from V and 5 bases from J, the gap between germline ends came to 17 bases.

The V gene is TRBV7-9, the J gene TRBJ2-3, with 11 bases identical to TRBD2. The germline V gene encodes CDR1 SEHNR and CDR2 FQNEAQ (reference sequence). CDR3 length: 15 residues. The J segment lost 6 bases and the V segment lost 4 bases, leaving 6 bases of the junction unmatched. The CDR3 DNA follows: TGTGCCAGCAGCTCCTCTACTAGCGGGGGTGATACGCAGTATTTT. It is translated as CASSSSTSGGDTQYF.